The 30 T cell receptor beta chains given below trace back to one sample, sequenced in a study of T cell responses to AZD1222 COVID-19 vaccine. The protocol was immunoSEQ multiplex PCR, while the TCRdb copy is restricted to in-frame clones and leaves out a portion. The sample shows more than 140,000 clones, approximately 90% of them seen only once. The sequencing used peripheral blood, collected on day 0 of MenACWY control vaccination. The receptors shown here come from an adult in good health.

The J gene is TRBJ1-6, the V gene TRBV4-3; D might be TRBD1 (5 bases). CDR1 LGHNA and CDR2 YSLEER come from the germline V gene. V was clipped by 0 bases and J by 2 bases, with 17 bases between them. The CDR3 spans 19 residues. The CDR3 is CASSQDFIRRGTYNSPLHF. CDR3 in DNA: TGCGCCAGCAGCCAAGATTTTATTAGGAGGGGTACCTATAATTCACCCCTCCACTTT.

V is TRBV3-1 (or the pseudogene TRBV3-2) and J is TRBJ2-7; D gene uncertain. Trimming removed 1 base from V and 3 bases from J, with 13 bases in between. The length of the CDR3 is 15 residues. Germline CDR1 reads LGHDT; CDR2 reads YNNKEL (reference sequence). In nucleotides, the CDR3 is TGTGCCAGCAGCCAAGCTGGGCGGCCCGACTACGAGCAGTACTTC. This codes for CASSQAGRPDYEQYF.

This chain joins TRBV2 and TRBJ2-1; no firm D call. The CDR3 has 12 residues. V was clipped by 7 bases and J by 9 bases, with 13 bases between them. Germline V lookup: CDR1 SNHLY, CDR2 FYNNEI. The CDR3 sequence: CASTNKPTEQFF. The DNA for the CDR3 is TGTGCCAGCACCAACAAGCCCACTGAGCAGTTCTTC.

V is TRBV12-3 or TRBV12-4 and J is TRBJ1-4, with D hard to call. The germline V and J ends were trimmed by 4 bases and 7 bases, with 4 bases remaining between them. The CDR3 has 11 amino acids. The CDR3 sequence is CASSSSEKLFF. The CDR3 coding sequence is TGTGCCAGCAGTTCGAGTGAAAAACTGTTTTTT.

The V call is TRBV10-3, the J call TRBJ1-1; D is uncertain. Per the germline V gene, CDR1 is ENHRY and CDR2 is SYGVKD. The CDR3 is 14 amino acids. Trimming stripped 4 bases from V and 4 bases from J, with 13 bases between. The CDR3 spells CAISGRDGSTEAFF. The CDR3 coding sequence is TGTGCCATCAGTGGGAGGGATGGAAGCACTGAAGCTTTCTTT.

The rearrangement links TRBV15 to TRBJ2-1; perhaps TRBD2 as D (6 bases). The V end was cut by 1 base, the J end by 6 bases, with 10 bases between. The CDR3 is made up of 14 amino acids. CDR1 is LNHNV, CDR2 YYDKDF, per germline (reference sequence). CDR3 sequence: CATSRGLDSNEQFF. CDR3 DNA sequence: TGTGCCACCAGCAGAGGACTAGACTCCAATGAGCAGTTCTTC.

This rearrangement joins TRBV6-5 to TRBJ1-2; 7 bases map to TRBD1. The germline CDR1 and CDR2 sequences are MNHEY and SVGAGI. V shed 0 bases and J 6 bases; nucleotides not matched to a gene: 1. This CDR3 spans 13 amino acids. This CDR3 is CASSYSGTDGYTF. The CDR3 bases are TGTGCCAGCAGTTACTCCGGGACAGATGGCTACACCTTC.

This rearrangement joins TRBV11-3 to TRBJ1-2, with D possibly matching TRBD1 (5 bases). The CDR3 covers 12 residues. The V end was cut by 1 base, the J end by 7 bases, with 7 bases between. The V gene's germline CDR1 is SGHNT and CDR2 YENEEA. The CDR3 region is CASSLVGAGYTF. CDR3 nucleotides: TGTGCCAGCAGCTTAGTTGGGGCTGGCTACACCTTC.

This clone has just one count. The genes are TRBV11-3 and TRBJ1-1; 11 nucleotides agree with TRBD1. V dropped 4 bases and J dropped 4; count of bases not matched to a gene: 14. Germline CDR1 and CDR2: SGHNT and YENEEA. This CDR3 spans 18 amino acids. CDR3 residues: CASSSRPGQGVRSTEAFF. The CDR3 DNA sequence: TGTGCCAGCAGCTCCAGGCCGGGACAGGGGGTTAGGTCCACTGAAGCTTTCTTT.

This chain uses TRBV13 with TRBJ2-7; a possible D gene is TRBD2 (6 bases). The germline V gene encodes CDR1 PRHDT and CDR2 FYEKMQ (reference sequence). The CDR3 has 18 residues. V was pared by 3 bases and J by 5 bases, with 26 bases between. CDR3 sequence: CASSFPGTGRLEGNEQYF. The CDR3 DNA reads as TGTGCCAGCAGCTTCCCCGGGACGGGCAGACTAGAGGGCAACGAGCAGTACTTC.

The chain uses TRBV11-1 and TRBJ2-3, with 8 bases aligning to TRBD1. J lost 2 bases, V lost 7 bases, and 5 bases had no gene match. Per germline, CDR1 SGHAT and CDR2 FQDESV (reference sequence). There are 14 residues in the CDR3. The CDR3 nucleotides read TGTGCCAGCACTACGGGACAGGACACAGATACGCAGTATTTT. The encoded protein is CASTTGQDTDTQYF.

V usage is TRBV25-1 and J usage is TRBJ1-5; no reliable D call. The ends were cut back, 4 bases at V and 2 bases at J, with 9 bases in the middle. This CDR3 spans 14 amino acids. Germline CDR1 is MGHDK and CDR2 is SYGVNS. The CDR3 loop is CASSVGSGNQPQHF. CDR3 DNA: TGTGCCAGCAGTGTGGGGTCGGGCAATCAGCCCCAGCATTTT.

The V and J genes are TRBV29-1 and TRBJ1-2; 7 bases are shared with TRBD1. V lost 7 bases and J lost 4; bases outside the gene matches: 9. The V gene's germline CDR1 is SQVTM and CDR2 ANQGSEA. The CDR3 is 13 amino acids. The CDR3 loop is CSAKQGLSYGYTF. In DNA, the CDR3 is TGCAGCGCTAAACAGGGGTTAAGCTATGGCTACACCTTC.

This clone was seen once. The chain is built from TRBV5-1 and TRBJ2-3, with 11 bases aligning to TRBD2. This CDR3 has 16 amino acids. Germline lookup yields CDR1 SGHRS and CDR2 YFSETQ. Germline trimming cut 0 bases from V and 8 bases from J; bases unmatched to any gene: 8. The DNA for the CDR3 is TGCGCCAGCAGCTTGGAAGGTAGCGGGAGGGTCACTACGCAGTATTTT. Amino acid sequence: CASSLEGSGRVTTQYF.

CDR3 nucleotide sequence: TGTGCCACCAGTGAGTCGGGACAGAACAACTATGGCTACACCTTC. Translation: CATSESGQNNYGYTF. The J gene is TRBJ1-2, the V gene TRBV24-1; TRBD1 aligns across 7 bases. The CDR3 is made up of 15 amino acids. J gave up 2 bases and V 4 bases, and 6 bases lay outside the gene matches. Germline V gene lookup returns CDR1 KGHDR and CDR2 SFDVKD.

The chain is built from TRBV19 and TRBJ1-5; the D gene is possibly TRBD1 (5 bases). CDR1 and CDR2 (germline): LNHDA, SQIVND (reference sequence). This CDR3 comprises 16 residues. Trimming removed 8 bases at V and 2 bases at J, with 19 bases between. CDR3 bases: TGTGCCAGTGGGCCGAGGGGTAAGGGTGGCAATCAGCCCCAGCATTTT. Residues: CASGPRGKGGNQPQHF.

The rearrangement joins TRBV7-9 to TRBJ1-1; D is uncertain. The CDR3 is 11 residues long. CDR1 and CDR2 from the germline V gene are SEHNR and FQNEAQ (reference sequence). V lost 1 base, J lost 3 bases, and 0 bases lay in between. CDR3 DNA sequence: TGTGCCAGCAGCTTAGACACTGAAGCTTTCTTT. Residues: CASSLDTEAFF.

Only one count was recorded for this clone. CDR3 residues: CASSILEGPYEQYF. Here the CDR3 DNA reads TGTGCCAGTAGTATATTGGAGGGACCCTACGAGCAGTACTTC. The chain has TRBV19 and TRBJ2-7, with TRBD2 as a possible D gene (6 bases). Trimming stripped 2 bases from V and 2 bases from J, with 10 bases between. CDR3 length equals 14 residues. From germline, CDR1 is LNHDA and CDR2 SQIVND (reference sequence).

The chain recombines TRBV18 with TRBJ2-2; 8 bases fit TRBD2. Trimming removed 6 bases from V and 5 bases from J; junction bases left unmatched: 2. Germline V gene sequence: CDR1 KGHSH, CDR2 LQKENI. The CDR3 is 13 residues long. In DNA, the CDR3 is TGTGCCAGCTCCAGCGGGGGAACCGGGGAGCTGTTTTTT. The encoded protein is CASSSGGTGELFF.

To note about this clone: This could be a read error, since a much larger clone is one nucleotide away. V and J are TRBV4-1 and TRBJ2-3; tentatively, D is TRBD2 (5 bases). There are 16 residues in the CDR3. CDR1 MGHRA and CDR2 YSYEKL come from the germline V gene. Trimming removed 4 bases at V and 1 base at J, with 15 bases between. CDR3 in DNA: TGCGCCAGCAGCCTAGAAAGGGAGTACGGCACAGATACGCAGTATTTT. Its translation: CASSLEREYGTDTQYF.

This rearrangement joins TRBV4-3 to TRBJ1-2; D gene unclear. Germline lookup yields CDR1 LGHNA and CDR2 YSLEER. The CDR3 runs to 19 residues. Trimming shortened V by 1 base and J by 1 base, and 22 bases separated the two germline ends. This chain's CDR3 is CASSQVGVEVAALNYGYTF. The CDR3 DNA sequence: TGCGCCAGCAGCCAAGTAGGAGTGGAAGTGGCAGCCCTTAACTATGGCTACACCTTC.

CDR3 residues: CASSPSDGQPQHF. The DNA for the CDR3 is TGTGCCAGCTCACCCTCCGACGGTCAGCCCCAGCATTTT. V is TRBV18 and J is TRBJ1-5; D call uncertain. Germline assignment: CDR1 KGHSH and CDR2 LQKENI. The CDR3 runs to 13 residues. V shed 3 bases and J shed 6 bases, with 9 bases lying between them.

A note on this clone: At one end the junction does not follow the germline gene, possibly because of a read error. CDR3: CASSPDGGSRNTIYF. Written as DNA, the CDR3 is TGCGCCAGCAGCCCAGACGGGGGCTCTAGAAACACCATATATTTT. The J gene is TRBJ1-3, the V gene TRBV5-1; possibly TRBD1 for D (6 bases). From germline, CDR1 is SGHRS and CDR2 YFSETQ. The CDR3 runs to 15 residues.

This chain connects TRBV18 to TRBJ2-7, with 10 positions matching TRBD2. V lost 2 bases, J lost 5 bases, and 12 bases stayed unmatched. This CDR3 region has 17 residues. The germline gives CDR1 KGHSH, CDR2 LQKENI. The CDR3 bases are TGTGCCAGCTCACCATCTAGCGGGGGCCGGCGGCAGGACGAGCAGTACTTC. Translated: CASSPSSGGRRQDEQYF. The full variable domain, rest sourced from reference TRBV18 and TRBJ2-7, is NAGVMQNPRHLVRRRGQEARLRCSPMKGHSHVYWYRQLPEEGLKFMVYLQKENIIDESGMPKERFSAEFPKEGPSILRIQQVVRGDSAAYFCASSPSSGGRRQDEQYFGPGTRLTVT.

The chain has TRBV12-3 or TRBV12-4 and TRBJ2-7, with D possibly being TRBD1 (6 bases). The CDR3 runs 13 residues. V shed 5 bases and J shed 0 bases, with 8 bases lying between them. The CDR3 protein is CASSDRSSYEQYF. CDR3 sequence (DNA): TGTGCCAGCAGTGACAGGAGCTCCTACGAGCAGTACTTC.

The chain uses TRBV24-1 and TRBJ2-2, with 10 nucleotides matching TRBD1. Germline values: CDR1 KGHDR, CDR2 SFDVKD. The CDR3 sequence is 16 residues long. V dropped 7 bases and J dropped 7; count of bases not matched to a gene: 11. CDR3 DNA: TGTGCCACCAGCCAATGGGGGACAGGGGACCTCGGGGAGCTGTTTTTT. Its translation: CATSQWGTGDLGELFF.

The CDR3, as DNA: TGCAGCGTTGATGGGACAGACAGGGAGGATGGCGGAGCCTACAATGAGCAGTTCTTC. Amino acid sequence: CSVDGTDREDGGAYNEQFF. V is TRBV29-1 and J is TRBJ2-1; maybe TRBD1 (7 bases). The CDR3 length is 19 residues. Trimming took off 3 bases at V and 2 bases at J, with 26 bases between the two ends. Germline V CDR1 and CDR2: SQVTM, ANQGSEA.

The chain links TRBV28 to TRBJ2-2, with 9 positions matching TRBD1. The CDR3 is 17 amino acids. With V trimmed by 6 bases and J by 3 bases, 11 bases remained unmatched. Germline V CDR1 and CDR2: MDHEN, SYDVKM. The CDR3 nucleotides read TGTGCCAGCAGGCGAAAAGTGGGGACAGGGCACACCGGGGAGCTGTTTTTT. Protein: CASRRKVGTGHTGELFF.

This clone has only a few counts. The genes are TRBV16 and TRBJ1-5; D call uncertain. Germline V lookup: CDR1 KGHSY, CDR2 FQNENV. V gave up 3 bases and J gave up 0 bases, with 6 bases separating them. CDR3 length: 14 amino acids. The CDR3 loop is CASSQRNSNQPQHF. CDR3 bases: TGTGCCAGCAGCCAGAGAAATAGCAATCAGCCCCAGCATTTT.

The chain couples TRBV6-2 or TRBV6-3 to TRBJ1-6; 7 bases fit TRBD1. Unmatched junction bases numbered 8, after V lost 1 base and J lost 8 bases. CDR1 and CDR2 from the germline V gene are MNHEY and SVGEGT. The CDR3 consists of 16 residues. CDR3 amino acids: CASSYFPTGMDSPLHF. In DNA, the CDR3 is TGTGCCAGCAGTTACTTTCCGACAGGGATGGATTCACCCCTCCACTTT.